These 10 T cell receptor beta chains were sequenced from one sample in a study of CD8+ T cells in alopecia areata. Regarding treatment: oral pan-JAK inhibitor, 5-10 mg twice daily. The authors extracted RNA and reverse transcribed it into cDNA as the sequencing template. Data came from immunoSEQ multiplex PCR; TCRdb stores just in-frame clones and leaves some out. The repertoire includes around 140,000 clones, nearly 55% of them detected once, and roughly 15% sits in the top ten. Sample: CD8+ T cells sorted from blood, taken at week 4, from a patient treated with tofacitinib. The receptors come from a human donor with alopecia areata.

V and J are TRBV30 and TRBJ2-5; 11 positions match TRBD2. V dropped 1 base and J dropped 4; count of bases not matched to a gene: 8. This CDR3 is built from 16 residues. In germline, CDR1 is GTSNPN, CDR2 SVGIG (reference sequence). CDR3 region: CAWSAGYGTSGETQYF. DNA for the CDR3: TGTGCCTGGAGTGCGGGATATGGGACTAGCGGAGAGACCCAGTACTTC.

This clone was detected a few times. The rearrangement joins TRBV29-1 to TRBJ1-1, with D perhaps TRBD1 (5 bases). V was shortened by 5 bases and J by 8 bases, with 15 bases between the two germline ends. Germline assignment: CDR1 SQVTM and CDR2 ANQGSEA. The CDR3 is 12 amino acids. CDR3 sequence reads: CSVRPGRDEAFF. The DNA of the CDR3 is TGCAGCGTTCGACCGGGACGGGACGAAGCTTTCTTT. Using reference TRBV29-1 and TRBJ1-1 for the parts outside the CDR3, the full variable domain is SAVISQKPSRDICQRGTSLTIQCQVDSQVTMMFWYRQQPGQSLTLIATANQGSEATYESGFVIDKFPISRPNLTFSTLTVSNMSPEDSSIYLCSVRPGRDEAFFGQGTRLTVV.

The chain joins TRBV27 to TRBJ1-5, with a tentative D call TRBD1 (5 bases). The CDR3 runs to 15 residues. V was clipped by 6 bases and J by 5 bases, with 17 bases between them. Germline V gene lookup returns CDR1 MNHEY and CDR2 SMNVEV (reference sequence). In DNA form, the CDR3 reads TGTGCCAGCAGCCACGGGGCTCCCTGGGATCAGCCCCAGCATTTT. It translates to CASSHGAPWDQPQHF.

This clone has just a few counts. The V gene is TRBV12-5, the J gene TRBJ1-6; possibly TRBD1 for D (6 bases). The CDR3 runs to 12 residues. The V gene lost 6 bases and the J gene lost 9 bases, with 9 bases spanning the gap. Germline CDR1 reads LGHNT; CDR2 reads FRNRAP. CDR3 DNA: TGTGCTAGTGGGAGCAGGGGTTCACCCCTCCACTTT. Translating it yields CASGSRGSPLHF.

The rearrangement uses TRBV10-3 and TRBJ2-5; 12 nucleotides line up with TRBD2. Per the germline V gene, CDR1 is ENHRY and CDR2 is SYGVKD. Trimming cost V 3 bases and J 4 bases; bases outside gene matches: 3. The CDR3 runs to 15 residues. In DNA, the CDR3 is TGTGCCATCAGTGATCTAGCGGGGGGGCCAGAGACCCAGTACTTC. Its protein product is CAISDLAGGPETQYF.

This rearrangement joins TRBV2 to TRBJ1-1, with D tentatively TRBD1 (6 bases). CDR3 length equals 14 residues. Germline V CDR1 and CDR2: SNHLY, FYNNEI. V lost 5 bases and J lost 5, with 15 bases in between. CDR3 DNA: TGTGCCAGCAGTCTTGCCTCAGGGGCGACTGAAGCTTTCTTT. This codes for CASSLASGATEAFF.

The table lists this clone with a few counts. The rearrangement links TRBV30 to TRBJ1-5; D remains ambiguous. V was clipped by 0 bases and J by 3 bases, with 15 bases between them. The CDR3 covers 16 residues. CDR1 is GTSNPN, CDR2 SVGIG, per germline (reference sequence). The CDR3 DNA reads TGTGCCTGGAGTGTACCGGGCAGGCTAAACAATCAGCCCCAGCATTTT. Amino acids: CAWSVPGRLNNQPQHF.

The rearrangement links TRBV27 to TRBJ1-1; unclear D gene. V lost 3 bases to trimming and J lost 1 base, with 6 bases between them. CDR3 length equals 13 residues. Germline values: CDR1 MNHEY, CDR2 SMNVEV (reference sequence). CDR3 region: CASSFTRNTEAFF. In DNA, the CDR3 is TGTGCCAGCAGTTTTACAAGGAACACTGAAGCTTTCTTT.

This CDR3 is CASSLPGGYEQYF. The CDR3 DNA sequence: TGTGCCAGCAGCTTACCAGGGGGCTACGAGCAGTACTTC. The chain couples TRBV7-9 to TRBJ2-7; 7 bases align to TRBD1. This CDR3 has 13 amino acids. V lost 2 bases, J lost 3 bases, and 1 base stayed unmatched. The germline V gene encodes CDR1 SEHNR and CDR2 FQNEAQ (reference sequence). Full variable domain (remainder filled in from reference TRBV7-9 and TRBJ2-7): DTGVSQNPRHKITKRGQNVTFRCDPISEHNRLYWYRQTLGQGPEFLTYFQNEAQLEKSRLLSDRFSAERPKGSFSTLEIQRTEQGDSAMYLCASSLPGGYEQYFGPGTRLTVT.

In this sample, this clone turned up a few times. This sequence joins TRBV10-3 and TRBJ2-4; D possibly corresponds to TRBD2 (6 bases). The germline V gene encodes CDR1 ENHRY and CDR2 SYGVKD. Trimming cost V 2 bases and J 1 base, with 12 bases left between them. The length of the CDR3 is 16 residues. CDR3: CAISEARGNAKNIQYF. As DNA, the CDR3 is TGTGCCATCAGTGAGGCCCGGGGGAACGCCAAAAACATTCAGTACTTC.